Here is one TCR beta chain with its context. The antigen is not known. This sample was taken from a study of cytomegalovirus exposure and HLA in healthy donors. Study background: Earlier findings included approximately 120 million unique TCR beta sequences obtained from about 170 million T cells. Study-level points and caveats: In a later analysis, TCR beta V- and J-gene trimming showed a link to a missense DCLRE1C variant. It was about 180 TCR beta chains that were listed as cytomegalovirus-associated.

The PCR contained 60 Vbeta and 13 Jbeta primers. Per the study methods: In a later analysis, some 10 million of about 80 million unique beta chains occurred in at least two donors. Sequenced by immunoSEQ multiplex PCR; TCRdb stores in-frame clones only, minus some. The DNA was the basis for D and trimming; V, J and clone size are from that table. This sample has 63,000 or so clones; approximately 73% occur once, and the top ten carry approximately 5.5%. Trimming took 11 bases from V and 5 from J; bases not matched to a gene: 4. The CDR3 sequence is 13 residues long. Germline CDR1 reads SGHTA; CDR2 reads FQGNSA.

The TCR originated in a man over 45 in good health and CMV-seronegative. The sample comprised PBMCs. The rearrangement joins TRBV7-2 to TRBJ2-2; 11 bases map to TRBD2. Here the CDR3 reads CAGSSGGTGELFF. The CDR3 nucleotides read TGTGCCGGCTCTAGCGGGGGGACCGGGGAGCTGTTTTTT. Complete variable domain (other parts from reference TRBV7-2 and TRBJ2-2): GAGVSQSPSNKVTEKGKDVELRCDPISGHTALYWYRQSLGQGLEFLIYFQGNSAPDKSGLPSDRFSAERTGGSVSTLTIQRTQQEDSAVYLCAGSSGGTGELFFGEGSRLTVL.